This T cell receptor beta chain appears in the sequencing data of a study of T cells in Graves' hyperthyroidism and ophthalmopathy. This clonotype was observed once. RNA transcripts yielded amplified TCR beta CDR3 regions. Initially, a first-round RT-PCR of the TCR CDR3 employed the HTBI primer set. TCRdb independently ran MiXCR on the multiplex PCR reads; one entry per CDR3 protein. In the table there are 450,000 to 700,000 distinct CDR3 sequences, about half of which are singletons. Material: peripheral blood or thyroid tissue (not recorded which). This sequence originates from an adult woman with Graves' disease, either hyperthyroidism or ophthalmopathy (not recorded which).

The CDR3 nucleotides are TGCAGTGCTAGAGTCGCCACAGGGGGGAACACTGAAGCTTTCTTT. Protein product: CSARVATGGNTEAFF. The V call is TRBV20-1, the J call TRBJ1-1; TRBD1 matches at 8 bases. This CDR3 has 15 residues. Germline V gives CDR1 DFQATT, CDR2 SNEGSKA (reference sequence). J lost 1 base, V lost 1 base, and 5 bases had no gene match.